The clone carrying this TCR beta chain appeared a few times. Its cognate antigen is unknown. This specimen belongs to a study of OX40 agonist ivuxolimab in advanced cancers. Looking at the study overall: Recorded diagnoses for dose-escalation patients were hepatocellular carcinoma, melanoma, renal cell or head and neck cancer. Three patients responded partially, comprising one with hepatocellular carcinoma and two with cutaneous melanoma. Study conclusions and caveats: CD8+ T cells (on average) carried more expanded clones than CD4+ T cells.

Cycle 7 day 1, cycle 4 day 1, and baseline were the timepoints at which blood was sampled. Libraries were prepared by immunoSEQ multiplex PCR; TCRdb keeps only in-frame clonotypes and omits some of them. The sample holds 20,000 to 25,000 clones, about 79% seen once. This receptor was identified in an adult with an advanced solid tumor such as melanoma, head and neck, liver or kidney cancer. This sample comprised CD4+ or CD8+ T cells sorted from blood, obtained in a trial of the OX40 agonist ivuxolimab.

The CDR3: CASGTWRPRGDTQYF. CDR3 in DNA: TGTGCTAGTGGAACCTGGAGGCCGAGGGGAGATACGCAGTATTTT. The chain combines TRBV12-5 with TRBJ2-3, with D perhaps being TRBD1 or TRBD2 (5 bases each). The CDR3 contains 15 residues. V lost 6 bases, J lost 5 bases, and 18 bases lay in between. Per the germline V gene, CDR1 is LGHNT and CDR2 is FRNRAP. Full variable domain (outside the CDR3, taken from reference TRBV12-5 and TRBJ2-3): DARVTQTPRHKVTEMGQEVTMRCQPILGHNTVFWYRQTMMQGLELLAYFRNRAPLDDSGMPKDRFSAEMPDATLATLKIQPSEPRDSAVYFCASGTWRPRGDTQYFGPGTRLTVL.